The TCR beta chain described here comes from a study of beta chain features in type 1 diabetes. Isolated RNA was reverse transcribed in full, so expressed TCRB transcripts were sequenced. Sequencing was performed with immunoSEQ multiplex PCR; in TCRdb, only in-frame clones are kept and a portion is missing. The profile shows under 250,000 clones, 11% to 15% of them singletons. A few counts support this clone. CDR3 size: 13 residues. V shed 0 bases and J shed 5 bases, with 8 bases lying between them. Germline V lookup: CDR1 SEHNR, CDR2 FQNEAQ (reference sequence). The chain uses TRBV7-9 and TRBJ2-7; unclear D gene. Source material: naive CD4+ T cells from blood. This receptor was obtained from a middle-aged woman in good health. CDR3 residues: CASSLAGFNEQYF. Here the CDR3 DNA reads TGTGCCAGCAGCTTAGCGGGCTTCAACGAGCAGTACTTC.